Shown below are 32 T cell receptor beta chains from a single sample sequenced in a study of post-analysis software for immune sequencing data. Study conclusions and caveats: TRBV5-6, TRBV5-1 and TRBV20-1 belonged to a set of roughly five TRBV segments that were more frequent in patients than controls.

TCR beta libraries were prepared from cDNA with unique molecular identifiers. TCRdb passed the PCR reads through MiXCR, listing each CDR3 protein once. The table shows hundreds of thousands of distinct CDR3 sequences, with approximately 60% occurring only once. These receptors have no known antigen. Sequencing was carried out using blood. These receptors originate from a girl aged 2 to 10 with multiple sclerosis.

This clonotype came up a few times. The chain couples TRBV7-8 to TRBJ2-5; TRBD2 is a possible D gene (7 bases). This CDR3 is built from 13 residues. Per germline, CDR1 SGHVS and CDR2 FQNEAQ. The V and J ends lost 0 bases and 6 bases respectively, with 8 bases between them. The CDR3 protein is CASSLARGQTQYF. CDR3 DNA: TGTGCCAGCAGCTTAGCGCGGGGGCAGACCCAGTACTTC. Full variable domain (rest looked up from reference TRBV7-8 and TRBJ2-5): GAGVSQSPRYKVAKRGQDVALRCDPISGHVSLFWYQQALGQGPEFLTYFQNEAQLDKSGLPSDRFFAERPEGSVSTLKIQRTQQEDSAVYLCASSLARGQTQYFGPGTRLLVL.

Only a few counts were recorded for this clonotype. The V gene is TRBV3-1, the J gene TRBJ1-1; D not resolved. The germline gives CDR1 LGHDT, CDR2 YNNKEL (reference sequence). V lost 1 base, J lost 10 bases, and 13 bases lay in between. The CDR3 has 13 residues. CDR3 amino acids: CASSQVGPGVAFF. DNA of the CDR3: TGTGCCAGCAGCCAAGTAGGGCCCGGAGTAGCTTTCTTT.

The rearrangement uses TRBV5-1 and TRBJ2-3, with 7 bases identical to TRBD2. Germline V gene lookup returns CDR1 SGHRS and CDR2 YFSETQ. J gave up 2 bases and V 2 bases, and 8 bases lay outside the gene matches. The CDR3 has 16 residues. CDR3 nucleotides: TGCGCCAGCAGCTTTTTCGCCGGGGGGAACACAGATACGCAGTATTTT. This gives the protein CASSFFAGGNTDTQYF.

V is TRBV4-3 and J is TRBJ1-2; D not certain. From germline, CDR1 is LGHNA and CDR2 YSLEER. Trimming shortened V by 4 bases and J by 8 bases, and 14 bases separated the two germline ends. The CDR3 totals 13 residues. The CDR3 protein is CASSPYGVGGYTF. CDR3 DNA sequence: TGCGCCAGCAGCCCCTATGGCGTTGGGGGCTACACCTTC.

V gene TRBV12-3 or TRBV12-4 combines with J gene TRBJ1-2; tentative D call: TRBD1 (5 bases). V shed 1 base and J shed 4 bases, with 10 bases lying between them. The CDR3 is made up of 14 amino acids. This CDR3 reads CASSLGGLRYGYTF. CDR3 bases: TGTGCCAGCAGTTTAGGGGGCCTACGCTATGGCTACACCTTC.

This clonotype was detected a few times. The V gene is TRBV7-2, the J gene TRBJ2-1, with a tentative D call TRBD1 (6 bases). This CDR3 spans 15 amino acids. CDR1 SGHTA and CDR2 FQGNSA come from the germline V gene. Deletions cut 5 bases from V and 1 base from J, with 12 bases between. The CDR3 loop is CASSPTQGSYNEQFF. For the CDR3, the DNA is TGTGCCAGCAGCCCCACGCAGGGGTCCTACAATGAGCAGTTCTTC. The full variable domain, in which reference TRBV7-2 and TRBJ2-1 provide the parts outside the CDR3, is GAGVSQSPSNKVTEKGKDVELRCDPISGHTALYWYRQSLGQGLEFLIYFQGNSAPDKSGLPSDRFSAERTGGSVSTLTIQRTQQEDSAVYLCASSPTQGSYNEQFFGPGTRLTVL.

This clonotype occurred once. V and J are TRBV6-5 and TRBJ2-3; 9 positions match TRBD2. V gave up 6 bases and J gave up 6 bases; unmatched junction bases: 10. Germline-derived CDR1 and CDR2 are MNHEY and SVGAGI. The CDR3 is 15 residues long. CDR3 bases: TGTGCCAGCAGGCCATTAGCGGGAGATAGGGATACGCAGTATTTT. It encodes CASRPLAGDRDTQYF.

The chain links TRBV2 to TRBJ2-2, with 9 bases aligning to TRBD2. V lost 4 bases to trimming and J lost 4 bases; unmatched junction nucleotides: 4. Germline CDR1 SNHLY, CDR2 FYNNEI. The CDR3 runs 15 residues. The CDR3: CASSVGLAGTGELFF. CDR3 sequence (DNA): TGTGCCAGCAGTGTGGGACTAGCAGGCACCGGGGAGCTGTTTTTT.

The chain combines TRBV5-1 with TRBJ2-7, with D possibly TRBD1 on 6 matching bases. CDR1 is SGHRS, CDR2 YFSETQ, per germline. The CDR3 has 13 residues. The V end was cut by 2 bases, the J end by 6 bases, with 12 bases between. CDR3 sequence: CASSLLSTGEQYF. In nucleotides, the CDR3 is TGCGCCAGCAGCTTACTATCGACAGGCGAGCAGTACTTC.

The count of this clonotype is one. J is TRBJ2-3 and V is TRBV11-3; 9 bases match TRBD1. The CDR3 runs to 16 residues. The trim removed 4 bases at V and 4 bases at J, leaving 9 bases unmatched. CDR1 is SGHNT, CDR2 YENEEA, per germline. The CDR3 spells CASSSRRTGDADTQYF. For the CDR3, the DNA is TGTGCCAGCAGCTCTCGCCGGACAGGGGACGCAGATACGCAGTATTTT.

This chain links TRBV5-1 with TRBJ2-1; the D gene is possibly TRBD2 (6 bases). The CDR3 totals 15 residues. Germline V CDR1 and CDR2: SGHRS, YFSETQ. Between the trimmed V and J ends, which lost 0 bases and 7 bases, there was a span of 14 bases. As DNA, the CDR3 is TGCGCCAGCAGCTTGGGGGGGGATAACAGGAATGAGCAGTTCTTC. Amino acids: CASSLGGDNRNEQFF.

The genes are TRBV12-5 and TRBJ2-3; D is possibly TRBD1 (5 bases). CDR1 LGHNT and CDR2 FRNRAP come from the germline V gene. V was shortened by 3 bases and J by 4 bases, with 8 bases between the two germline ends. This CDR3 has 13 amino acids. CDR3 sequence: CASGFGRADTQYF. The CDR3 bases are TGTGCTAGTGGTTTTGGCAGGGCAGATACGCAGTATTTT.

The chain joins TRBV4-1 to TRBJ2-5; D gene ambiguous. Trimming took 0 bases from V and 5 from J, leaving 7 bases between them. Germline V lookup: CDR1 MGHRA, CDR2 YSYEKL. The CDR3 is 13 amino acids. The CDR3 reads CASSQEDWETQYF. The CDR3 region has the DNA TGCGCCAGCAGCCAAGAAGATTGGGAGACCCAGTACTTC.

This chain links TRBV6-1 with TRBJ2-6; D may be TRBD2 (6 bases). The V gene's germline CDR1 is MNHNS and CDR2 SASEGT. The CDR3 has 19 amino acids. The ends were cut back, 2 bases at V and 4 bases at J, with 21 bases in the middle. Here the CDR3 reads CASSELPEGQTAGANVLTF. CDR3 DNA sequence: TGTGCCAGCAGTGAATTACCGGAGGGCCAGACGGCCGGGGCCAACGTCCTGACTTTC.

The chain has TRBV11-2 and TRBJ2-1, with TRBD1 identical over 8 bases. In germline, CDR1 is SGHAT, CDR2 FQNNGV. The CDR3 sequence is 15 residues long. The ends lost 5 bases at V and 2 bases at J; junction bases unmatched: 5. This CDR3 is CASSLRTGTYNEQFF. The DNA for the CDR3 is TGTGCCAGCAGCCTCCGGACAGGGACCTACAATGAGCAGTTCTTC.

The chain uses TRBV30 and TRBJ2-3; 13 bases are a match to TRBD2. This CDR3 is built from 16 residues. Trimming at V came to 2 bases and at J to 6 bases, leaving 8 bases not matched to a gene. Germline CDR1 and CDR2: GTSNPN and SVGIG (reference sequence). The CDR3: CAWSKGTSGILDTQYF. CDR3 nucleotide sequence: TGTGCCTGGAGTAAGGGGACTAGCGGGATCTTGGATACGCAGTATTTT. Using reference TRBV30 and TRBJ2-3 for the parts outside the CDR3, the full variable domain is SQTIHQWPATLVQPVGSPLSLECTVEGTSNPNLYWYRQAAGRGLQLLFYSVGIGQISSEVPQNLSASRPQDRQFILSSKKLLLSDSGFYLCAWSKGTSGILDTQYFGPGTRLTVL.

This clonotype was recorded a few times. The J gene is TRBJ2-5, the V gene TRBV6-2 or TRBV6-3; the D is unclear. Germline lookup yields CDR1 MNHEY and CDR2 SVGEGT. The CDR3 covers 12 residues. Trimming shortened V by 6 bases and J by 7 bases, and 12 bases separated the two germline ends. CDR3 nucleotides: TGTGCCAGCAGCACAATCTACCGGACCCAGTACTTC. Translated: CASSTIYRTQYF.

V usage is TRBV28 and J usage is TRBJ2-1; D gene unclear. The CDR3 has 12 amino acids. V was shortened by 7 bases and J by 9 bases, with 13 bases between the two germline ends. Looked up from germline, CDR1 is MDHEN and CDR2 is SYDVKM. The CDR3 bases are TGTGCCAGCATGATTACTTGGGGTGAGCAGTTCTTC. This gives the protein CASMITWGEQFF.

This clonotype showed up just a few times. This sequence joins TRBV10-3 and TRBJ2-7; 7 bases are a match to TRBD1. V dropped 4 bases and J dropped 0; count of bases not matched to a gene: 3. CDR3 length: 14 amino acids. Germline CDR1 and CDR2: ENHRY and SYGVKD. CDR3 protein: CAISGTGRSYEQYF. The CDR3 nucleotides are TGTGCCATCAGTGGGACAGGTCGCTCCTACGAGCAGTACTTC.

This chain uses TRBV20-1 with TRBJ2-1; no clear D gene. Trimming cost V 6 bases and J 2 bases, with 14 bases left between them. The germline V gene has CDR1 DFQATT and CDR2 SNEGSKA (reference sequence). The CDR3 is made up of 14 amino acids. The CDR3 sequence: CSAGLGGTYNEQFF. The CDR3 DNA reads TGCAGTGCCGGGCTGGGCGGAACCTACAATGAGCAGTTCTTC.

The CDR3 region is CSASPSGGNYNEQFF. DNA for the CDR3: TGCAGTGCTAGCCCTTCGGGCGGGAACTACAATGAGCAGTTCTTC. The V call is TRBV20-1, the J call TRBJ2-1; a possible D gene is TRBD2 (6 bases). The CDR3 length is 15 residues. Germline CDR1 DFQATT, CDR2 SNEGSKA (reference sequence). Trimming shortened V by 3 bases and J by 3 bases, and 15 bases separated the two germline ends.

This chain joins TRBV20-1 and TRBJ2-4, with D perhaps matching TRBD1 (5 bases). The V end lost 4 bases, the J end lost 5 bases, and 15 bases lay between the germline ends. Per germline, CDR1 DFQATT and CDR2 SNEGSKA (reference sequence). The CDR3 has 14 amino acids. CDR3 in DNA: TGCAGTGCTAAAGGACCCCAAGGGGAAAACATTCAGTACTTC. Amino acids: CSAKGPQGENIQYF.

The V call is TRBV20-1, the J call TRBJ2-1; 9 nucleotides match TRBD1. J was trimmed by 9 bases and V by 6 bases; bases with no gene match: 18. Germline V CDR1 and CDR2: DFQATT, SNEGSKA (reference sequence). This CDR3 is built from 16 residues. CDR3 coding DNA: TGCAGTGCCCCTAGGGGGGGGACAGGGTTAACCCCTGAGCAGTTCTTC. Translated, it gives CSAPRGGTGLTPEQFF.

The gene calls are TRBV20-1 and TRBJ2-1, with 8 nucleotides matching TRBD1. From germline, CDR1 is DFQATT and CDR2 SNEGSKA (reference sequence). Trimming took 1 base from V and 5 from J; bases not matched to a gene: 10. CDR3 length: 16 residues. CDR3 residues: CSARGQGAGYNNEQFF. CDR3 nucleotides: TGCAGTGCTAGAGGCCAGGGGGCGGGGTATAACAATGAGCAGTTCTTC.

The CDR3 loop is CASSVAGTGGTEAFF. The CDR3, as DNA: TGTGCCAGCAGCGTCGCCGGGACAGGGGGAACTGAAGCTTTCTTT. The chain has TRBV9 and TRBJ1-1; 11 bases align to TRBD1. The CDR3 length is 15 residues. The junction had 5 bases not matched to a gene; V was cut back by 2 bases and J by 5 bases. The V gene's germline CDR1 is SGDLS and CDR2 YYNGEE.

The table lists this clonotype with many counts. This chain joins TRBV20-1 and TRBJ1-1, with D possibly matching TRBD1 (6 bases). The CDR3 sequence is 14 residues long. The germline V and J ends were trimmed by 2 bases and 1 base, with 11 bases remaining between them. Germline V lookup: CDR1 DFQATT, CDR2 SNEGSKA (reference sequence). CDR3 residues: CSARPGTPNTEAFF. DNA for the CDR3: TGCAGTGCTAGACCCGGGACACCGAACACTGAAGCTTTCTTT.

The CDR3 region is CAISGDRPNYGYTF. CDR3 in DNA: TGTGCCATCAGTGGAGACAGACCTAACTATGGCTACACCTTC. This chain uses TRBV10-3 with TRBJ1-2; TRBD1 is a possible D gene (5 bases). Per germline, CDR1 ENHRY and CDR2 SYGVKD. V was shortened by 4 bases and J by 0 bases, with 9 bases between the two germline ends. This CDR3 has 14 amino acids.

The chain has TRBV18 and TRBJ2-1; D not resolved. Trimming stripped 2 bases from V and 3 bases from J, with 11 bases between. The CDR3 is 15 residues long. CDR1 and CDR2 (germline): KGHSH, LQKENI. CDR3 in amino acids: CASSPKIPNYNEQFF. The CDR3 region has the DNA TGTGCCAGCTCACCAAAGATCCCTAACTACAATGAGCAGTTCTTC. The complete variable domain, with remaining parts taken from reference TRBV18 and TRBJ2-1, reads NAGVMQNPRHLVRRRGQEARLRCSPMKGHSHVYWYRQLPEEGLKFMVYLQKENIIDESGMPKERFSAEFPKEGPSILRIQQVVRGDSAAYFCASSPKIPNYNEQFFGPGTRLTVL.

This chain uses TRBV9 with TRBJ2-1; weak D call: TRBD2 (6 bases). The CDR3 is made up of 15 amino acids. V was clipped by 5 bases and J by 8 bases, with 20 bases between them. Germline CDR1 and CDR2: SGDLS and YYNGEE. The CDR3: CASSSLLASRDEQFF. CDR3 nucleotides: TGTGCCAGCAGTTCCCTACTAGCCTCTAGGGATGAGCAGTTCTTC.

The gene calls are TRBV29-1 and TRBJ2-1; 7 bases fit TRBD1. The CDR3 sequence is 14 residues long. CDR1 is SQVTM, CDR2 ANQGSEA, per germline. Trimming cost V 6 bases and J 0 bases; bases outside gene matches: 5. The CDR3 nucleotides read TGCAGCGTCGAGACAGGGAGCTCCTACAATGAGCAGTTCTTC. Translating it yields CSVETGSSYNEQFF.

The CDR3 sequence: CSVEYPGRGDYNEQFF. The CDR3 DNA is TGCAGCGTTGAATATCCCGGGCGGGGGGACTACAATGAGCAGTTCTTC. The chain has TRBV29-1 and TRBJ2-1; 8 bases are a match to TRBD2. The CDR3 consists of 16 residues. Germline V gives CDR1 SQVTM, CDR2 ANQGSEA. V was pared by 2 bases and J by 3 bases, with 9 bases of the junction left unmatched.

This clonotype was seen a handful of times. The chain links TRBV7-3 to TRBJ2-7; 8 bases agree with TRBD1. Losses at the gene ends were 1 base for V and 3 bases for J; bases not matched to a gene: 5. CDR3 size: 15 residues. The germline gives CDR1 SGHTA, CDR2 FQGTGA. CDR3 sequence: CASSLRAGQVYEQYF. CDR3 bases: TGTGCCAGCAGCTTAAGGGCGGGACAGGTCTACGAGCAGTACTTC.